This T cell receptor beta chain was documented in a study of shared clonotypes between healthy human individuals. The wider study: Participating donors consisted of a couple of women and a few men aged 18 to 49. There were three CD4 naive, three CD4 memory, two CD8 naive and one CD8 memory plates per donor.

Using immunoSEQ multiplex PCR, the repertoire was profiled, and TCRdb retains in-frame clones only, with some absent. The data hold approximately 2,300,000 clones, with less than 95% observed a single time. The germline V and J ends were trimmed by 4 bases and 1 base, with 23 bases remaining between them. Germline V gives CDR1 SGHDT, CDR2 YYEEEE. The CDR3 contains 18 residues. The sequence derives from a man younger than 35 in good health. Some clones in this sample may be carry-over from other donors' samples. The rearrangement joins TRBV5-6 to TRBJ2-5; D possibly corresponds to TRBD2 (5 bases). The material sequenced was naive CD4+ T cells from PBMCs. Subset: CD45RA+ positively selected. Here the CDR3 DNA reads TGTGCCAGCAGCGCCTTACCTCCGGACCCCGAGGGCCAAGAGACCCAGTACTTC. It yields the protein CASSALPPDPEGQETQYF. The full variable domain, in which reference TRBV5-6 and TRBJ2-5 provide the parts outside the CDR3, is DAGVTQSPTHLIKTRGQQVTLRCSPKSGHDTVSWYQQALGQGPQFIFQYYEEEERQRGNFPDRFSGHQFPNYSSELNVNALLLGDSALYLCASSALPPDPEGQETQYFGPGTRLLVL.